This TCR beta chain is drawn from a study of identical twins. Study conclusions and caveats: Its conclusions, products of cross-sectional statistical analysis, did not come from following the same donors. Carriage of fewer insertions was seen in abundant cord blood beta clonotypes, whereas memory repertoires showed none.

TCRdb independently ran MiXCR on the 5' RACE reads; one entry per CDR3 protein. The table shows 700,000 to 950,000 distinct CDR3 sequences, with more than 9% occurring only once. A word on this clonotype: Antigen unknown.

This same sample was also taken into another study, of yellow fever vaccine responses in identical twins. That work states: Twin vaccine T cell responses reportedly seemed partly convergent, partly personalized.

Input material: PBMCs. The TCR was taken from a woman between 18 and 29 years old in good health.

The chain's CDR3 is CASLGLAGNYEQYF. Written as DNA, the CDR3 is TGTGCCAGCTTGGGGCTAGCGGGTAACTACGAGCAGTACTTC. V is TRBV5-6 and J is TRBJ2-7, with 8 nucleotides matching TRBD2. The germline CDR1 and CDR2 sequences are SGHDT and YYEEEE. This CDR3 has 14 amino acids. V was clipped by 7 bases and J by 3 bases; unmatched bases: 9.